A single sample is the source of the 2 T cell receptor beta chains below, sequenced in a study of regulatory T cells in long-lasting Graves disease. The time point was: newly diagnosed GD, antithyroid drugs for less than 3 months. The TCR library was made from RNA that had been extracted from PBMCs in TRIzol. Arm-PCR with iRepertoire HTBI primers amplified the CDR3 regions for these TCR beta libraries. Via MiXCR, TCRdb re-called the multiplex PCR reads, giving one row per CDR3 protein. Counted here are some 200,000 distinct CDR3 sequences, roughly 20% occurring once; the ten biggest clones make up 12%. This same sample was also taken into another study, of T cells in Graves' hyperthyroidism and ophthalmopathy.

This material consisted of peripheral blood mononuclear cells (PBMCs), taken at new diagnosis, from a patient treated with antithyroid drugs. The receptors derive from a woman in her 30s with Graves disease.

The V and J genes are TRBV5-4 and TRBJ1-1; D remains unclear. This CDR3 is 15 amino acids long. The V end was cut by 0 bases, the J end by 1 base, with 10 bases between. The germline V gene encodes CDR1 SGHNT and CDR2 YYREEE (reference sequence). The CDR3 DNA sequence: TGTGCCAGCAGCTTGGTGGCCTCGGCGAACACTGAAGCTTTCTTT. Translating gives CASSLVASANTEAFF.

A few counts support this clonotype. This clone may be a read error of a much larger clone one base away. This chain uses TRBV28 with TRBJ2-3; D is perhaps TRBD2 (6 bases). This CDR3 has 16 residues. Per the germline V gene, CDR1 is MDHEN and CDR2 is SYDVKM. The germline V and J ends were trimmed by 5 bases and 4 bases, with 19 bases remaining between them. The CDR3, as DNA: TGTGCCAGCAGTCCCTGGGTTAGCGGAGGCTCAGATACGCAGTATTTT. Translation gives CASSPWVSGGSDTQYF.